Detailed here is one T cell receptor beta chain. Its antigen is currently not known. Base qualities were left out, and no much larger clone turns up one base away. According to the germline V gene (reference sequence), CDR1 reads SEHNR and CDR2 reads FQNEAQ. Including cysteine and phenylalanine, the CDR3 has 15 amino acids. The entry retains the CDR3 DNA only, 45 bases that are in frame from base 1. V loses 1 base of germline sequence and J loses 4 bases, and the interval between the two ends is 10 bases. The data belong to a study of T-cell memory formation after mild COVID-19 (dated by TCRdb to the early 2020s). In terms of the full investigation: TCR sequence clusters from the two donors were largely donor specific. In a couple of donors, T-cell clones that expanded and contracted after mild COVID-19 were followed by sequencing TCRalpha and TCRbeta repertoires longitudinally. Two young, previously healthy adult volunteers, one female and one male, were included in the cohort. General findings and caveats noted by the study authors: The study covered only a couple of mild cases, and larger cohorts including severe cases with pre-infection samples were considered necessary. From day 15 to 85, contracting clones showed balanced CD4/CD8 phenotypes, whereas a second wave of clones that expanded from day 15 to 37 leaned towards CD4+. Contracting CD4+ clones turned up mainly in the CM and EM memory subsets, whereas EMRA was where CD8+ clones were enriched. The second-wave clones that peaked on day 37 were not confirmed to be SARS-CoV-2 specific. Some responding clones were detected in pre-infection memory, suggesting pre-existing cross-reactive memory T cells joined the SARS-CoV-2 response.

Ficoll-Paque density gradient centrifugation was the method used to isolate PBMCs. For sequencing, an Illumina NovaSeq 6000 was employed. TCRalpha and TCRbeta cDNA libraries were built by 5'RACE with constant-segment primers, adding sample barcodes and unique molecular identifiers. Trizol reagent was used to extract RNA from every sample. Library amplification was performed in two PCR steps, and a second sample barcode and Illumina TruSeq adapters were introduced in the second step. The libraries were sequenced on an Illumina NovaSeq using 2 x 150 bp paired-end reads. In the paper's pipeline: The reads were demultiplexed and collapsed into UMI-guided consensus sequences using migec v1.2.7. Using mixcr v2.1.11, the UMI consensuses were aligned to TRA and TRB V and J templates and assembled into clonotypes. A clonotype was counted as expanded or contracted only when both edgeR and NoisET called the clonotype significant, with the noise models trained on biological replicates. For edgeR calls, the thresholds were a false discovery rate-adjusted p below 0.01 and a log2 fold-change of 1. As an exploratory analysis of dynamics, max-normalized trajectories of the 1000 most abundant clonotypes were examined with PCA combined with hierarchical clustering. Separately sequenced CD4+ and CD8+ repertoires were used to assign a CD4 or CD8 phenotype to each responding clone. Clones were called with MiXCR by TCRdb after fastp trimmed the public reads at Q25, and only in-frame beta chains were retained. Duplicate CDR3 protein sequences are folded into a single record with the most common DNA and genes. The V and J calls were determined by TCRdb, not by the authors. The sample data list roughly 150,000 distinct CDR3 sequences, and less than 25% of these were observed just once. About 24% of the sample is taken by the ten largest.

The TCR originated in an adult woman who had mild COVID-19 (a few samples of this study predate the infection). The sample titles of this study are shuffled in the database, so cell type and time point are left out; the donor was told from shared clones. The sample was PBMCs or a T cell subset sorted from them (not recorded which). The sequence links TRBV7-9 to TRBJ2-2, with the D gene not confidently named. Read as DNA, the sequence is TGTGCCAGCAGCTTAGTGGCCCCCCCCACCGGGGAGCTGTTTTTT. Its protein reads: CASSLVAPPTGELFF.